There are many counts of the clone carrying this TCR beta chain. The data originate from a study of metastatic and nonmetastatic thyroid tumors. Study overall: Where malignant and benign thyroid patients were concerned, repertoires were compared across blood and tumor or nodule tissue.

As processed by the authors: Built for papillary thyroid cancer, a distant-metastasis classifier drew on CDR3 differences across clinicopathological groups. TCRdb re-called clones from the PCR reads using MiXCR. The V and J calls shown here were made by TCRdb, not taken from the authors' results. Altogether about 62,000 clones are present, approximately 4.1% being singletons, with the ten largest covering under 25%. Before thyroid surgery, none of the patients had received any treatment. CDR3 length: 15 amino acids. Per germline, CDR1 SNHLY and CDR2 FYNNEI. V lost 4 bases, J lost 1 base, and 2 bases stayed unmatched.

V usage is TRBV2 and J usage is TRBJ2-3; 10 nucleotides align to TRBD2. The TCR comes from a female donor with papillary thyroid cancer or a benign thyroid nodule (not recorded which). Some clones in this sample may be carry-over from other donors' samples. The sequencing sample was made of blood. In DNA, the CDR3 is TGTGCCAGCAGTGGGACTAGCGGACGCACAGATACGCAGTATTTT. Translating gives CASSGTSGRTDTQYF.